This is a list of T cell receptor beta chains from one sample in a study of identical twins. TCRdb re-derived calls from the 5' RACE reads in MiXCR, one entry per CDR3 protein. The sample yields about 240,000 distinct CDR3 sequences, roughly 7.5% seen once. The data also belong to a second study, concerning yellow fever vaccine responses in identical twins.

Material: CD8+ T cells sorted from blood. Receptors originate from a woman aged 18 to 35 in good health. Each CDR3 is given with its conserved first and last residue. The D gene is left open where the match is weak. The size field is filled for only some rows; it gives once, few, many or a size class.

v_call	cdr3_length	d_call	j_call	clone_size	cdr3_nt	cdr3_aa
TRBV25-1	14	TRBD1	TRBJ2-1	.	TGTGCCAGCAGTGAAGGACAGGAGGCAGTCGAGCAGTTCTTC	CASSEGQEAVEQFF
TRBV4-2	15	.	TRBJ2-1	.	TGTGCCAGCGGCGGCGGACTCGCCCCCTACAATGAGCAGTTCTTC	CASGGGLAPYNEQFF
TRBV6-1	15	.	TRBJ1-2	.	TGTGCCAGCAGTGAACCTATGACAGTTTTCTATGGCTACACCTTC	CASSEPMTVFYGYTF
TRBV4-1	17	TRBD2	TRBJ2-3	many	TGCGCCAGCAGCCAACAAGGACTAGCGGGAGCCAGAGATACGCAGTATTTT	CASSQQGLAGARDTQYF
TRBV12-3/TRBV12-4	11	.	TRBJ1-5	many	TGTGCCAGCAGTTTAGGTCAGCCCCAGCATTTT	CASSLGQPQHF
TRBV7-6	16	TRBD1	TRBJ2-3	.	TGTGCCAGCAGCTTAGGGGGGACAGGTAGCACAGATACGCAGTATTTT	CASSLGGTGSTDTQYF
TRBV6-1	16	.	TRBJ2-5	.	TGTGCCAGCAGTGGGAGGGACACCTTGTACCAAGAGACCCAGTACTTC	CASSGRDTLYQETQYF
TRBV4-1	19	TRBD1	TRBJ2-6	many	TGCGCCAGCAGTCTTACTGGGGACAGGAGTCCGTCTGGGGCCAACGTCCTGACTTTC	CASSLTGDRSPSGANVLTF
TRBV28	14	.	TRBJ1-1	many	TGTGCCAGCAGTTTAACCAGGTCGGCCACTGAAGCTTTCTTT	CASSLTRSATEAFF
TRBV15	14	.	TRBJ1-5	many	TGTGCCACCAGCCCGAGGGGAGGGTTTCAGCCCCAGCATTTT	CATSPRGGFQPQHF
TRBV7-6	15	TRBD1	TRBJ2-1	few	TGTGCCAGCAGCGACGATTCGGGACAGTACAATGAGCAGTTCTTC	CASSDDSGQYNEQFF
TRBV9	14	TRBD2	TRBJ2-7	.	TGTGCCAGCAGCGTAGCTAGCGGGGGCTACGAGCAGTACTTC	CASSVASGGYEQYF
TRBV9	13	TRBD1	TRBJ1-5	many	TGTGCCAGCAGCCCAACGGGACAGTATCCACAGCATTTT	CASSPTGQYPQHF
TRBV15	16	.	TRBJ2-3	many	TGTGCCACCAGCACCTTTTCCGGGGGGCCCACAGATACGCAGTATTTT	CATSTFSGGPTDTQYF
TRBV15	15	TRBD1	TRBJ2-4	many	TGTGCCACCAGCAGAGAACAGGGGGCTGCGGACATTCAGTACTTC	CATSREQGAADIQYF
TRBV12-3/TRBV12-4	15	TRBD2	TRBJ2-2	many	TGTGCCAGCAGACCGGGACTAGCGAACACCGGGGAGCTGTTTTTT	CASRPGLANTGELFF
TRBV27	15	TRBD2	TRBJ2-1	.	TGTGCCAGCAGTCCGGCTAGCGGCTCCTACAATGAGCAGTTCTTC	CASSPASGSYNEQFF
TRBV5-1	15	TRBD2	TRBJ2-3	.	TGCGCCAGCAGCCTGGGAGGGTCCGACACAGATACGCAGTATTTT	CASSLGGSDTDTQYF
TRBV5-4	15	.	TRBJ2-4	few	TGTGCCAGCAGCTTGACCGGGACGGGGAATGACATTCAGTACTTC	CASSLTGTGNDIQYF
TRBV29-1	17	.	TRBJ2-5	few	TGCAGCGTTTTGTTTGGAGGGGGCAGTAGTAAATCGGAGACCCAGTACTTC	CSVLFGGGSSKSETQYF
TRBV12-3/TRBV12-4	15	TRBD2	TRBJ2-1	many	TGTGCCAGCAGTCCCCTAGCGGGAGGTACAGGAGAGCAGTTCTTC	CASSPLAGGTGEQFF
TRBV5-5	16	TRBD2	TRBJ2-1	many	TGTGCCAGCAGCTTGGATATGAGGGAGGGCTACAATGAGCAGTTCTTC	CASSLDMREGYNEQFF
TRBV27	14	.	TRBJ2-5	many	TGTGCCAGCAGCAAGCCCGGGGTCGGGGAGACCCAGTACTTC	CASSKPGVGETQYF
TRBV9	15	.	TRBJ2-1	many	TGTGCCAGCAGCGTTGGCGGGGGCCCCTCCAATGAGCAGTTCTTC	CASSVGGGPSNEQFF
TRBV9	15	TRBD1	TRBJ2-1	many	TGTGCCAGCAGCGCACAGGGGGCTGTCTACAATGAGCAGTTCTTC	CASSAQGAVYNEQFF
TRBV6-5	16	.	TRBJ2-6	.	TGTGCCAGCAGCTATGTGGGGGGGGCAGGGGCCAACGTCCTGACTTTC	CASSYVGGAGANVLTF
TRBV12-3/TRBV12-4	17	TRBD2	TRBJ2-3	many	TGTGCCAGCAGTCATACCCCGGGACTAGCGGAAACAGATACGCAGTATTTT	CASSHTPGLAETDTQYF
TRBV25-1	14	.	TRBJ1-1	many	TGTGCCAGCAGTAACCTCGGGGCAGGGACTGAAGCTTTCTTT	CASSNLGAGTEAFF
TRBV15	17	.	TRBJ2-1	few	TGTGCCACCAGTCCGAGGGGGAGGGGGAGCTCCTACAATGAGCAGTTCTTC	CATSPRGRGSSYNEQFF
TRBV7-9	14	TRBD1	TRBJ2-5	.	TGTGCCAGCAGCTCGGGACAGGGGTGGGAGACCCAGTACTTC	CASSSGQGWETQYF